Reported below is one T cell receptor beta chain. TCRdb called the RT-PCR reads again in MiXCR, with one record for every CDR3 protein. The table lists more than 550,000 distinct CDR3 sequences, approximately 15% of them singletons. The CDR3 is 15 amino acids. Germline V gene sequence: CDR1 MDHEN, CDR2 SYDVKM. V was shortened by 6 bases and J by 6 bases, with 21 bases between the two germline ends. Input material: memory CD4+ T cells from blood. This clonotype originated in a female donor in good health, serving as a healthy control. The V and J genes are TRBV28 and TRBJ2-7; D is perhaps TRBD1 (5 bases). Written as DNA, the CDR3 is TGTGCCAGCAGGACCCAGACAGAACTAAAGGGCGAGCAGTACTTC. It encodes CASRTQTELKGEQYF. The entire variable domain, with the rest obtained from reference TRBV28 and TRBJ2-7, is as follows: DVKVTQSSRYLVKRTGEKVFLECVQDMDHENMFWYRQDPGLGLRLIYFSYDVKMKEKGDIPEGYSVSREKKERFSLILESASTNQTSMYLCASRTQTELKGEQYFGPGTRLTVT.